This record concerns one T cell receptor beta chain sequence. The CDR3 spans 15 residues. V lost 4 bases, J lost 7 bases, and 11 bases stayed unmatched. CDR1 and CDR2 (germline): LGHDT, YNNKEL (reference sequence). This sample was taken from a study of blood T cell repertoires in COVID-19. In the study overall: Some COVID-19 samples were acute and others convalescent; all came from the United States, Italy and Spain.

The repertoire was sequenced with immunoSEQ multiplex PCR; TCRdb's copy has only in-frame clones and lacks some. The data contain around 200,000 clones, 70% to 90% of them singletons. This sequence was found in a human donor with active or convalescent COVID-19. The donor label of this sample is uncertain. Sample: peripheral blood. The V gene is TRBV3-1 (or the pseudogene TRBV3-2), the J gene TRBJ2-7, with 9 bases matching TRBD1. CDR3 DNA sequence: TGTGCCAGCAGCCCCCGACAGGGGGGAAGGGAAGAGCAGTACTTC. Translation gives CASSPRQGGREEQYF.